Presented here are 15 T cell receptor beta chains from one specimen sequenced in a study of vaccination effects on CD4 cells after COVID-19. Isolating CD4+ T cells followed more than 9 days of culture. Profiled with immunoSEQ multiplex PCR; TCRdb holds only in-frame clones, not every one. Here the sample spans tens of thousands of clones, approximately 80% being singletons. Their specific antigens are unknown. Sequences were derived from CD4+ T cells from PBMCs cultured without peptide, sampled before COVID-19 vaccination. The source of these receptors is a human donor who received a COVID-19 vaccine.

The CDR3 region is CASSVGGLGAGGRSGYGYTF. The CDR3 region has the DNA TGTGCCAGCAGTGTCGGGGGTTTGGGGGCGGGTGGAAGAAGCGGCTATGGCTACACCTTC. The chain uses TRBV28 and TRBJ1-2, with a possible D match to TRBD1 (6 bases). In germline, CDR1 is MDHEN, CDR2 SYDVKM. V was trimmed by 5 bases and J by 4 bases, leaving 32 bases between them. This CDR3 has 20 residues.

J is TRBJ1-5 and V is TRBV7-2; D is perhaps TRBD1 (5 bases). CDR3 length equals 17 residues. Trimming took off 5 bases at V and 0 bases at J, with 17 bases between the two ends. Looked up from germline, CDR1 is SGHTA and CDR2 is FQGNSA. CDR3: CASSPRLSGGSNQPQHF. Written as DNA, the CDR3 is TGTGCCAGCAGCCCCCGGCTATCGGGGGGTAGCAATCAGCCCCAGCATTTT.

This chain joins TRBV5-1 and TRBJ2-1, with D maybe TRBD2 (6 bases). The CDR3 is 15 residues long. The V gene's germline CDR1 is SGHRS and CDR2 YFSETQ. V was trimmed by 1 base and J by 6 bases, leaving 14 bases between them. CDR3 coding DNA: TGCGCCAGCAGCTTGTCGTCCGGGGGAGGCAATGAGCAGTTCTTC. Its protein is CASSLSSGGGNEQFF.

CDR3 nucleotides: TGCGCCAGCAGCCTCACAGGGGCCGATACGCAGTATTTT. It specifies CASSLTGADTQYF. V and J are TRBV4-3 and TRBJ2-3; TRBD1 matches 7 bases. V lost 4 bases, J lost 6 bases, and 4 bases stayed unmatched. The CDR3 consists of 13 residues. The germline V gene encodes CDR1 LGHNA and CDR2 YSLEER.

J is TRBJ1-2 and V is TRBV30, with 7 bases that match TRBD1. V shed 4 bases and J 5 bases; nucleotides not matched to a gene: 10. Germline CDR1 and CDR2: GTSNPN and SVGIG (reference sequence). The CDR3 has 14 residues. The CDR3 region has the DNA TGTGCCTGGAAACTGCCCGGGACAGTTTATGGCTACACCTTC. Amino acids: CAWKLPGTVYGYTF.

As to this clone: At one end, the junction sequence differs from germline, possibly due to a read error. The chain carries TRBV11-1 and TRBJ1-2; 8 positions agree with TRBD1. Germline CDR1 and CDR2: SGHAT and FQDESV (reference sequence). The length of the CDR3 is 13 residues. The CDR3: CASSWGTGYDYTF. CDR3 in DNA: TGTGCCAGCAGCTGGGGGACAGGCTATGACTACACCTTC.

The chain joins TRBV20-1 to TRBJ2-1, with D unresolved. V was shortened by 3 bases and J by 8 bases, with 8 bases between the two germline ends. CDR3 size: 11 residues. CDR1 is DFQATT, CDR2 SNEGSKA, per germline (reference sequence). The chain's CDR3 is CSASRSDEQFF. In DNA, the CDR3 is TGCAGTGCTAGCAGGTCGGATGAGCAGTTCTTC.

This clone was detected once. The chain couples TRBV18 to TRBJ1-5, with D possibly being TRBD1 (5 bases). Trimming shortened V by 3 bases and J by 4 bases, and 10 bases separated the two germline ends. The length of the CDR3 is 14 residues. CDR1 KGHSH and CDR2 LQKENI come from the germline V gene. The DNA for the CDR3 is TGTGCCAGCTCACCCGGGACGGAGAATCAGCCCCAGCATTTT. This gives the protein CASSPGTENQPQHF.

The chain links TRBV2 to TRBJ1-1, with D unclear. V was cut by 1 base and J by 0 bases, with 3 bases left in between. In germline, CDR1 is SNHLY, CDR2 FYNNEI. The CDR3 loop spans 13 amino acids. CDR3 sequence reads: CASSEDVNTEAFF. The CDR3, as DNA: TGTGCCAGCAGTGAAGACGTGAACACTGAAGCTTTCTTT.

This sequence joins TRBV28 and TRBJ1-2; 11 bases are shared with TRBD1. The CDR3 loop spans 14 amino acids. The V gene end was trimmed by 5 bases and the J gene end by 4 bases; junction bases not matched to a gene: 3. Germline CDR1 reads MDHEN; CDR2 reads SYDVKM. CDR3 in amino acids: CASSTDRGLYGYTF. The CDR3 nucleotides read TGTGCCAGCAGTACGGACAGGGGGCTCTATGGCTACACCTTC.

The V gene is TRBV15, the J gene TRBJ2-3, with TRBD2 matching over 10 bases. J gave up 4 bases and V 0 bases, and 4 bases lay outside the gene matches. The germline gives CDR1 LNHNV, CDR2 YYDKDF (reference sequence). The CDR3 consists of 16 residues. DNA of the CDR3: TGTGCCACCAGCAGAGATGCTAGCGGGGGACCAGATACGCAGTATTTT. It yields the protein CATSRDASGGPDTQYF.

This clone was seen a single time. The CDR3 protein is CASTPRGDRLFF. DNA for the CDR3: TGTGCCAGTACCCCCCGAGGGGACAGACTGTTTTTT. The rearrangement links TRBV19 to TRBJ2-2, with TRBD1 matching over 7 bases. Trimming cost V 7 bases and J 14 bases; bases outside gene matches: 10. The germline gives CDR1 LNHDA, CDR2 SQIVND (reference sequence). The CDR3 runs 12 residues.

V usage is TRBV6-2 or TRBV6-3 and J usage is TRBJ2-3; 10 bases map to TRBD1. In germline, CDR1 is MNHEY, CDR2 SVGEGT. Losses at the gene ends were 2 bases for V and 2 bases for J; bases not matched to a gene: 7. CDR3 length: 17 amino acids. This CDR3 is CASSYRGQGLYTDTQYF. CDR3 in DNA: TGTGCCAGCAGTTACAGGGGACAGGGGCTATACACAGATACGCAGTATTTT.

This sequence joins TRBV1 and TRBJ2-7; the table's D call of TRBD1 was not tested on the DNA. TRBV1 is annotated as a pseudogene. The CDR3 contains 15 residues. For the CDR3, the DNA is TGCACCAGCAGCCAAGACTTGGGCTATTCCTACGAGCAGTACGTC. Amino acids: CTSSQDLGYSYEQYV.

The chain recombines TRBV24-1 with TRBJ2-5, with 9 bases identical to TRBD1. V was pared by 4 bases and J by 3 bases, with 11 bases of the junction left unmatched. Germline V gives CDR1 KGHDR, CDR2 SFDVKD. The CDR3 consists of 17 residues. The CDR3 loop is CATSDPKTGQGKETQYF. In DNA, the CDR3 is TGTGCCACCAGTGACCCTAAAACGGGACAGGGTAAAGAGACCCAGTACTTC.